This is a list of T cell receptor beta chains from one sample in a study of technical replicates of blood from a few donors. Here immunoSEQ multiplex PCR was the method, and the copy in TCRdb shows in-frame clones only, minus some. In the table there are about 75,000 clones, 95% to 98% of which are singletons. Sequenced input: T cells isolated from PBMCs. Receptor source: a human donor in good health. Both conserved end residues are part of each CDR3. The D gene is left open where the match is weak. The listing skips clone size in some rows; elsewhere it reads once, few, many or a size class.

TRBD2 | TRBJ2-1 | 13 | TRBV6-5 | once | CASSSGRALGQFF | TGTGCCAGCAGTAGCGGGAGGGCCTTAGGACAGTTCTTC
TRBD1 | TRBJ2-7 | 16 | TRBV19 | NA | CASSIQDRAGWDEQYF | TGTGCCAGTAGTATACAGGACAGGGCAGGCTGGGACGAGCAGTACTTC
TRBD1 | TRBJ2-7 | 15 | TRBV9 | once | CASSVTGTGSYEQYF | TGTGCCAGCAGCGTGACCGGGACAGGCTCCTACGAGCAGTACTTC
NA | TRBJ2-2 | 13 | TRBV5-1 | NA | CASSPIEVGELFF | TGCGCCAGCAGCCCAATAGAAGTCGGGGAGCTGTTTTTT
NA | TRBJ1-1 | 13 | TRBV5-5 | NA | CASSFRGYTEAFF | TGTGCCAGCAGCTTTAGGGGATATACTGAAGCTTTCTTT
NA | TRBJ2-1 | 10 | TRBV28 | NA | CASSLQIQFF | TGTGCCAGCAGTTTACAGATTCAGTTCTTC
NA | TRBJ1-2 | 13 | TRBV18 | once | CASSPSLDYGYTF | TGTGCCAGCTCACCTAGTCTGGACTATGGCTACACCTTC
NA | TRBJ1-2 | 12 | TRBV5-8 | NA | CASARRNYGYTF | TGTGCCAGTGCCAGGCGTAACTATGGCTACACCTTC
TRBD1 | TRBJ2-2 | 16 | TRBV29-1 | NA | CSAKGDRGVDTGELFF | TGCAGCGCTAAAGGGGACAGGGGGGTTGACACCGGGGAGCTGTTTTTT
TRBD1 | TRBJ1-1 | 14 | TRBV10-1 | NA | CASSDEGQVLRAFF | TGCGCCAGCAGTGATGAAGGACAGGTTTTACGAGCTTTCTTT
NA | TRBJ1-1 | 13 | TRBV29-1 | NA | CSVETGRGTEAFF | TGCAGCGTTGAAACGGGGAGGGGCACTGAAGCTTTCTTT
NA | TRBJ2-5 | 14 | TRBV14 | NA | CASSQWSRVETQYF | TGTGCCAGCAGCCAATGGTCTCGGGTCGAGACCCAGTACTTC
TRBD1 | TRBJ1-5 | 14 | TRBV19 | NA | CASSMTGQGQPQHF | TGTGCCAGTAGTATGACAGGGCAGGGTCAGCCCCAGCATTTT
NA | TRBJ1-1 | 16 | TRBV14 | NA | CASSQDWWEGGTEAFF | TGTGCCAGCAGCCAAGATTGGTGGGAGGGAGGCACTGAAGCTTTCTTT
TRBD1 | TRBJ1-2 | 14 | TRBV28 | NA | CASSRTGVLGGYTF | TGTGCCAGCAGCAGGACAGGGGTCTTGGGAGGCTACACCTTC
TRBD2 | TRBJ2-1 | 16 | TRBV30 | NA | CAWSGHSGSSYNEQFF | TGTGCCTGGAGTGGGCATAGCGGGAGTTCCTACAATGAGCAGTTCTTC
TRBD2 | TRBJ2-3 | 17 | TRBV19 | NA | CASSIAGTSGSTDTQYF | TGTGCCAGTAGTATAGCGGGGACTAGCGGGTCCACAGATACGCAGTATTTT
NA | TRBJ2-1 | 14 | TRBV5-6 | NA | CASSLMGAGNEQFF | TGTGCCAGCAGCTTGATGGGGGCTGGAAATGAGCAGTTCTTC
NA | TRBJ1-2 | 14 | TRBV27 | NA | CASSIGNPNYGYTF | TGTGCCAGCAGTATCGGGAACCCTAACTATGGCTACACCTTC
NA | TRBJ1-2 | 13 | TRBV9 | NA | CASSVEAGHGYTF | TGTGCCAGCAGCGTAGAGGCAGGTCATGGCTACACCTTC
TRBD2 | TRBJ2-5 | 15 | TRBV27 | once | CASRPGLAVQETQYF | TGTGCCAGCAGACCGGGACTAGCGGTTCAAGAGACCCAGTACTTC
TRBD2 | TRBJ2-7 | 14 | TRBV19 | NA | CASRLTSGSYEQYF | TGTGCCAGTAGACTAACTAGCGGTTCCTACGAGCAGTACTTC
NA | TRBJ2-7 | 11 | TRBV20-1 | NA | CSRASGYEQYF | TGCAGCCGGGCCTCGGGGTACGAGCAGTACTTC
NA | TRBJ1-1 | 15 | TRBV7-3 | NA | CASSWGGELNTEAFF | TGTGCCAGCAGCTGGGGGGGGGAACTGAACACTGAAGCTTTCTTT
NA | TRBJ2-1 | 14 | TRBV6-6 | NA | CASRRLESYNEQFF | TGTGCCAGCAGGAGACTAGAAAGCTACAATGAGCAGTTCTTC
NA | TRBJ2-1 | 15 | TRBV7-9 | NA | CASSLLEGGRPEQFF | TGTGCCAGCAGCTTATTGGAAGGCGGGCGGCCTGAGCAGTTCTTC
NA | TRBJ2-2 | 14 | TRBV9 | NA | CASSAGANTGELFF | TGTGCCAGCAGCGCCGGAGCGAACACCGGGGAGCTGTTTTTT
TRBD1 | TRBJ2-1 | 18 | TRBV7-6 | NA | CASSFRLGDRGHYNEQFF | TGTGCCAGCAGCTTTAGGTTAGGGGACAGGGGGCACTACAATGAGCAGTTCTTC
TRBD1 | TRBJ2-7 | 14 | TRBV5-1 | NA | CASSGGQGAYEQYF | TGCGCCAGCAGCGGGGGACAGGGGGCATACGAGCAGTACTTC
TRBD1 | TRBJ1-5 | 17 | TRBV19 | NA | CASGYPGQGVINQPQHF | TGTGCCAGCGGGTACCCGGGACAGGGGGTAATCAATCAGCCCCAGCATTTT
TRBD2 | TRBJ2-1 | 13 | TRBV7-6 | NA | CASSLRTSYEQFF | TGTGCCAGCAGCTTAAGGACTAGTTATGAGCAGTTCTTC
TRBD2 | TRBJ2-7 | 16 | TRBV5-6 | NA | CASSRSTTSGFSEQYF | TGTGCCAGCAGCCGATCAACGACTAGCGGGTTCTCCGAGCAGTACTTC
NA | TRBJ2-6 | 15 | TRBV5-8 | NA | CASSLVRAGANVLTF | TGTGCCAGCAGCTTGGTGCGGGCTGGGGCCAACGTCCTGACTTTC
TRBD1 | TRBJ1-2 | 15 | TRBV7-9 | NA | CASSPPQGSVYGYTF | TGTGCCAGCAGCCCCCCACAGGGGAGTGTCTATGGCTACACCTTC
NA | TRBJ2-1 | 15 | TRBV14 | NA | CASSQGGPSYNEQFF | TGTGCCAGCAGCCAAGGGGGGCCTTCCTACAATGAGCAGTTCTTC
TRBD1 | TRBJ1-1 | 15 | TRBV11-2 | NA | CASSSRRGLGTEAFF | TGTGCCAGCAGCAGCCGAAGGGGGCTAGGCACTGAAGCTTTCTTT
TRBD2 | TRBJ2-1 | 18 | TRBV27 | NA | CASSYLETSEQLFNEQFF | TGTGCCAGCAGTTATTTAGAGACTAGCGAACAGCTCTTCAATGAGCAGTTCTTC
NA | TRBJ1-2 | 16 | TRBV28 | NA | CASSLYQGEANYGYTF | TGTGCCAGCAGTTTATATCAGGGCGAAGCTAACTATGGCTACACCTTC
TRBD2 | TRBJ2-5 | 13 | TRBV30 | NA | CAGRGGRKETQYF | TGTGCCGGACGGGGCGGGAGAAAAGAGACCCAGTACTTC
NA | TRBJ2-7 | 16 | TRBV28 | once | CASRAGRRFNTYEQYF | TGTGCCAGCCGGGCAGGTAGGAGGTTCAATACCTACGAGCAGTACTTC
NA | TRBJ1-1 | 12 | TRBV7-6 | NA | CASSSLDTEAFF | TGTGCCAGCAGCTCTTTAGACACTGAAGCTTTCTTT
TRBD1 | TRBJ2-7 | 15 | TRBV7-9 | NA | CASSVGQGDFYEQYF | TGTGCCAGCAGCGTGGGACAGGGGGATTTCTACGAGCAGTACTTC
NA | TRBJ2-7 | 15 | TRBV2 | NA | CASSENTDSSYEQYF | TGTGCCAGCAGTGAAAACACGGACAGCTCCTACGAGCAGTACTTC
TRBD1 | TRBJ1-2 | 14 | TRBV27 | NA | CASSETGIHYGYTF | TGTGCCAGCAGCGAGACAGGGATCCACTATGGCTACACCTTC
TRBD2 | TRBJ2-2 | 15 | TRBV11-3 | NA | CASSLGGTSGGELFF | TGTGCCAGCAGCTTAGGAGGGACTAGCGGCGGGGAGCTGTTTTTT
TRBD1 | TRBJ1-5 | 14 | TRBV7-9 | NA | CASSWGQYNQPQHF | TGTGCCAGCAGCTGGGGACAGTACAATCAGCCCCAGCATTTT
NA | TRBJ2-7 | 14 | TRBV6-5 | NA | CASSTTLNIYEQYF | TGTGCCAGCAGTACTACCCTTAATATCTACGAGCAGTACTTC
TRBD1 | TRBJ2-7 | 10 | TRBV29-1 | NA | CSVGQAEQYF | TGCAGCGTAGGACAGGCCGAGCAGTACTTC
NA | TRBJ1-5 | 17 | TRBV9 | NA | CASSGDPGGASNQPQHF | TGTGCCAGCAGCGGCGACCCGGGGGGGGCAAGCAATCAGCCCCAGCATTTT
NA | TRBJ1-2 | 13 | TRBV6-5 | NA | CASSYGGGYGYTF | TGTGCCAGCAGTTACGGGGGCGGCTATGGCTACACCTTC
NA | TRBJ2-7 | 14 | TRBV9 | NA | CASSVDGSRYEQYF | TGTGCCAGCAGCGTAGACGGGAGTCGGTACGAGCAGTACTTC
NA | TRBJ2-7 | 16 | TRBV19 | NA | CASSLTGTGSSYEQYF | TGTGCCAGTAGTCTAACCGGGACTGGAAGCTCCTACGAGCAGTACTTC